Listed below are T cell receptor beta chains from one sample, sequenced in a study of T cell changes during pregnancy in multiple sclerosis. Assay used: immunoSEQ multiplex PCR; TCRdb lists only in-frame clones, some missing. The repertoire holds around 88,000 clones, with roughly 92% as singletons. Sequences were derived from peripheral blood, sampled in the first trimester of pregnancy. The receptors derive from a female donor with multiple sclerosis, enrolled in a pregnancy study. The CDR3 runs from the conserved cysteine through the conserved F or W. The D gene is left open where the match is weak. Where a row states a size, it is once, few, many or the class of an expanded clone; other rows omit it.

CASSIGGSKNQPQHF,TGTGCCAGTAGTATAGGGGGCAGCAAAAATCAGCCCCAGCATTTT,-,-,TRBJ1-5,TRBV19
CASSPGTGGARTEAFF,TGTGCCAGCAGCCCCGGGACAGGGGGCGCGAGGACTGAAGCTTTCTTT,TRBD1,-,TRBJ1-1,TRBV11-3
CASALAGVKNEQFF,TGTGCCAGCGCCCTAGCGGGAGTAAAAAATGAGCAGTTCTTC,TRBD2,-,TRBJ2-1,TRBV6-5
CASSLFSGSNEQYF,TGCGCCAGCAGCTTGTTTTCCGGGAGTAATGAGCAGTACTTC,-,-,TRBJ2-7,TRBV5-1
CASRPPGAGELFF,TGTGCCAGTAGACCCCCCGGTGCCGGGGAGCTGTTTTTT,-,-,TRBJ2-2,TRBV19
CASSRFIGDRYNSPLHF,TGCGCCAGCAGTCGGTTTATAGGGGACAGATATAATTCACCCCTCCACTTT,TRBD1,-,TRBJ1-6,TRBV23-1
CASSHRDTGELFF,TGTGCCAGCTCTCACAGGGACACCGGGGAGCTGTTTTTT,-,-,TRBJ2-2,TRBV18
CASSLKPTYEQYF,TGCGCCAGCAGCTTGAAGCCCACCTACGAGCAGTACTTC,-,-,TRBJ2-7,TRBV5-1
CASSQDKGTSGRAFYEQYF,TGTGCCAGCAGCCAAGATAAAGGGACTAGCGGGAGGGCCTTTTACGAGCAGTACTTC,TRBD2,-,TRBJ2-7,TRBV14
CASSPTRPGGNTGELFF,TGTGCCAGCAGCCCTACCAGGCCAGGGGGCAACACCGGGGAGCTGTTTTTT,TRBD1,-,TRBJ2-2,TRBV11-3
CASSAGQGSSGNTIYF,TGTGCCAGCAGCGCAGGACAGGGTAGTTCTGGAAACACCATATATTTT,TRBD1,-,TRBJ1-3,TRBV9
CASSLSGRAEELFF,TGTGCCAGTAGTTTGAGCGGGAGGGCCGAGGAGCTGTTTTTT,TRBD2,-,TRBJ2-2,TRBV19
CASRQLAEETQYF,TGTGCAAGTCGCCAACTAGCGGAAGAGACCCAGTACTTC,-,-,TRBJ2-5,TRBV12-2
CASSERQVGQPQHF,TGTGCCAGCAGTGAGAGACAGGTGGGCCAGCCCCAGCATTTT,-,once,TRBJ1-5,TRBV6-1
CAISESSGAYNEQFF,TGTGCCATCAGTGAGTCCAGCGGAGCCTACAATGAGCAGTTCTTC,-,-,TRBJ2-1,TRBV10-3
CASSLLVRGTGELFF,TGTGCCAGCAGTTTACTAGTAAGGGGCACCGGGGAGCTGTTTTTT,-,-,TRBJ2-2,TRBV28
CASSHATSGRTDTQYF,TGCGCCAGCAGCCACGCAACTAGCGGGAGAACAGATACGCAGTATTTT,TRBD2,-,TRBJ2-3,TRBV4-3
CSVEDLKGQPYGYTF,TGCAGCGTTGAAGATCTTAAGGGACAGCCCTATGGCTACACCTTC,TRBD1,-,TRBJ1-2,TRBV29-1
CASTTTGAKNIQYF,TGTGCCAGCACAACCACAGGGGCCAAAAACATTCAGTACTTC,-,-,TRBJ2-4,TRBV28
CASSRDMGTDTQYF,TGTGCCAGCAGTAGGGACATGGGGACAGATACGCAGTATTTT,-,-,TRBJ2-3,TRBV7-9
CASSFNNEQFF,TGCGCCAGCAGCTTCAACAATGAGCAGTTCTTC,-,-,TRBJ2-1,TRBV5-1
CASSTSGSSMETQYF,TGTGCCAGCTCGACCAGTGGCTCTAGCATGGAGACCCAGTACTTC,-,-,TRBJ2-5,TRBV18
CASSFSGTSHTDTQYF,TGTGCCAGCAGCTTCTCAGGGACTAGCCACACAGATACGCAGTATTTT,TRBD2,-,TRBJ2-3,TRBV7-2
CASSSWTATTGELFF,TGTGCCAGCAGCTCTTGGACAGCCACCACCGGGGAGCTGTTTTTT,-,-,TRBJ2-2,TRBV7-2
CASNPDRVNLGYTF,TGTGCCAGCAATCCGGACAGGGTGAATTTGGGCTACACCTTC,TRBD1,-,TRBJ1-2,TRBV6-1
CASSVGAETSGSNEQFF,TGTGCCAGCAGCGTAGGGGCCGAGACTAGCGGGAGTAATGAGCAGTTCTTC,TRBD2,-,TRBJ2-1,TRBV9
CASSFFLEDYGYTF,TGTGCCAGCAGCTTCTTTCTGGAGGACTATGGCTACACCTTC,-,-,TRBJ1-2,TRBV5-4
CASSASSGVDIQYF,TGTGCCAGCAGTGCCTCATCAGGGGTAGACATTCAGTACTTC,-,-,TRBJ2-4,TRBV6-1
CAWSDRGNNQPQHF,TGTGCCTGGAGTGACAGGGGAAACAATCAGCCCCAGCATTTT,TRBD1,-,TRBJ1-5,TRBV30
CASSRRDSNTGELFF,TGTGCCAGCAGCCGCCGGGACTCGAACACCGGGGAGCTGTTTTTT,-,-,TRBJ2-2,TRBV14
CASSDRRDTEAFF,TGTGCCAGCAGTGACAGACGGGACACTGAAGCTTTCTTT,-,-,TRBJ1-1,TRBV6-4
CASSLRLGTSAANTGELFF,TGCGCCAGCAGCTTGCGTCTCGGGACTAGCGCTGCGAACACCGGGGAGCTGTTTTTT,TRBD2,-,TRBJ2-2,TRBV5-1
CASSYDQGWGYTF,TGTGCCAGCAGCTACGATCAGGGTTGGGGCTACACCTTC,-,-,TRBJ1-2,TRBV7-9
CASSLSGQGANEQYF,TGTGCCAGCAGTTTATCGGGACAGGGGGCTAATGAGCAGTACTTC,TRBD1,-,TRBJ2-7,TRBV27
CASTPRAGTINEQYF,TGCGCCAGCACTCCGCGGGCAGGGACAATCAACGAGCAGTACTTC,-,-,TRBJ2-7,TRBV5-1
CSGERTGPAVEQYF,TGCAGCGGGGAACGGACAGGGCCTGCCGTAGAGCAGTACTTC,TRBD1,-,TRBJ2-7,TRBV29-1
CASSHNRENIQYF,TGTGCCAGCAGTCACAACAGGGAAAACATTCAGTACTTC,-,-,TRBJ2-4,TRBV6-5
CASSRRGTNYEQYF,TGCGCCAGCAGCCGGAGAGGTACCAACTACGAGCAGTACTTC,-,-,TRBJ2-7,TRBV5-1
CASSSRLWASGNNEQFF,TGTGCCAGCAGCTCCCGTTTGTGGGCTAGCGGAAACAATGAGCAGTTCTTC,TRBD2,once,TRBJ2-1,TRBV7-9
CASSIEGQGAYEQYF,TGTGCCAGTAGTATAGAAGGACAGGGGGCTTACGAGCAGTACTTC,TRBD1,once,TRBJ2-7,TRBV19
CASSTVGGSYNEQFF,TGTGCCAGCAGCACGGTCGGGGGATCCTACAATGAGCAGTTCTTC,-,-,TRBJ2-1,TRBV5-4
CASKGVTNYGYTF,TGTGCCAGCAAGGGGGTTACCAACTATGGCTACACCTTC,-,-,TRBJ1-2,TRBV27
CASSSLAVQETQYF,TGTGCCAGCAGCTCCCTTGCGGTACAAGAGACCCAGTACTTC,-,-,TRBJ2-5,TRBV7-9
CASSLTGNQYEQYF,TGTGCCAGCAGTCTCACAGGGAACCAGTACGAGCAGTACTTC,-,-,TRBJ2-7,TRBV27
CASSRTGSTSSGNTIYF,TGTGCCAGTAGTCGGACAGGGAGCACCAGCTCTGGAAACACCATATATTTT,TRBD1,-,TRBJ1-3,TRBV19
CSVEDGAGGGYTF,TGCAGCGTTGAAGATGGGGCGGGGGGTGGCTACACCTTC,-,-,TRBJ1-2,TRBV29-1
CASTKTPRGEAQYF,TGTGCCAGCACCAAAACTCCTCGGGGAGAGGCCCAGTACTTC,-,-,TRBJ2-5,TRBV7-6
CASSKGGRASNQPQHF,TGTGCCAGCAGCAAAGGTGGGAGAGCCAGCAATCAGCCCCAGCATTTT,-,-,TRBJ1-5,TRBV21-1
CASRPGLADEQYF,TGTGCCAGCCGGCCGGGACTAGCTGACGAGCAGTACTTC,TRBD2,-,TRBJ2-7,TRBV7-9
CASSWQRRTEAFF,TGTGCCAGTAGTTGGCAGCGAAGGACTGAAGCTTTCTTT,-,-,TRBJ1-1,TRBV19
CASSLTGGEKQYF,TGTGCCAGCAGTCTGACAGGGGGCGAGAAGCAGTACTTC,TRBD1,-,TRBJ2-7,TRBV2
CASSEGGGLNTQYF,TGTGCCAGCAGTGAGGGAGGAGGTTTAAATACGCAGTATTTT,-,-,TRBJ2-3,TRBV2
CASSLTSGPPGQFF,TGTGCCAGCTCACTAACTAGCGGCCCCCCTGGGCAGTTCTTC,TRBD2,-,TRBJ2-1,TRBV18
CASRGGAGFYEQYF,TGTGCCAGCAGGGGGGGGGCAGGGTTCTACGAGCAGTACTTC,-,-,TRBJ2-7,TRBV7-2
CSVEGDRGGSETQYF,TGCAGCGTTGAAGGGGACAGGGGGGGATCGGAGACCCAGTACTTC,TRBD1,-,TRBJ2-5,TRBV29-1
CASSSGLGSTDTQYF,TGCGCCAGCAGCTCTGGACTAGGGAGCACAGATACGCAGTATTTT,TRBD2,-,TRBJ2-3,TRBV5-1
CAWSYDLNNEQFF,TGTGCCTGGAGTTATGACTTGAACAATGAGCAGTTCTTC,-,-,TRBJ2-1,TRBV30
CASSSHGTGNYEQYF,TGTGCCAGCAGCTCCCATGGGACAGGAAACTACGAGCAGTACTTC,TRBD1,-,TRBJ2-7,TRBV7-2
CSVAGTGTDYTF,TGCAGCGTGGCCGGGACAGGGACCGACTACACCTTC,TRBD1,few,TRBJ1-2,TRBV29-1